The T cell receptor beta chain under discussion was sequenced for a study of blood T cells in healthy people across ages (dated by TCRdb to 2014 to 2015). For context, the study as a whole: In model experiments, roughly one uniquely barcoded TCR beta cDNA molecule per two T cells was captured by template switching. To avoid experimental bias, donors of different ages were spread randomly across the sequencing lanes. Two additional independent replicas of 1 million unique cDNA reads from the same blood draw were analyzed for two donors (one aged 18 to 30 and one aged 80 or older). The donors were split into four age groups: young (average 16 years), middle-aged (roughly 42), aged (62) and long-lived (roughly 77). To track age-related changes in TCR beta repertoire diversity, the study relied on deep sequencing normalized with unique cDNA molecular identifiers. Paper-wide results and their limitations: Conclusive comparison of naive and antigen-experienced compartments was prevented by the profiling of bulk unsorted PBMCs. Compared with the aged group, the long-lived group had more naive CD4+ T cells, fewer expanded clones and increased TCR diversity, suggesting age selection. Estimates of total diversity based on one million sequenced T cells were considered lower bounds and underestimates. Observed TCR beta diversity correlated strongly with the percentage of naive T cells measured by flow cytometry. Observed TCR beta diversity per million T cells fell roughly linearly with age, and a significant reduction was already apparent by age about 36. Because the CMV infection status of the donors was unknown, age-related changes in expanded clonotypes may potentially have been confounded.

Receptor libraries were prepared by 5' RACE. Sequenced using an Illumina HiSeq 2500. The second PCR ran for roughly 7 to 12 cycles and used a J-beta primer mix along with a sample-barcoded 5' primer. Each TCR beta cDNA molecule received a unique molecular identifier from a template-switch 5' adaptor carrying 12 random nucleotides. Each sample yielded at least 3 million CDR3-containing paired-end reads. All of the RNA was converted into first-strand cDNA using the Mint cDNA synthesis kit, with a TRBC-specific oligonucleotide serving as the primer. Following uracil-DNA glycosylase treatment, a first 18-cycle PCR with universal primers M1SS and BC2_uni_R was performed on all cDNA. The study's own analysis went as follows. For normalization, 1 million high-quality reads, each with a distinct molecular identifier, were randomly selected from each sample. Reads sharing molecular identifiers were discarded rather than binned into consensus sequences. MiTCR, with a Q25 quality threshold and the strictest error-elimination algorithm, was used for CDR3 identification, clonotype clustering and error correction. A nonparametric unseen species model with Euler transformation was used to estimate a lower bound on total TCR beta diversity. TCRdb reprocessing: public reads trimmed at Q25 with fastp, clones called with MiXCR, in-frame beta chains kept. Records with the same CDR3 protein are collapsed into one entry carrying the most frequent genes and DNA. TCRdb, not the original authors, processed these V and J calls. The sample table records some 1.5 million distinct CDR3 sequences; approximately 28% of these occur just once. The leading ten clones occupy 7.7% of the sample.

The 39 donors, aged about 6 to 100 years, were systemically healthy Caucasian individuals from Russia. Roughly 10 milliliters of peripheral blood were drawn from each donor into EDTA-treated Vacutainer tubes. Ficoll-Paque density-gradient centrifugation was used to isolate PBMCs, with at least 7 million per sample. Trizol reagent was used to extract total RNA from PBMCs, with at least 5.5 micrograms per sample. Naive CD45RAhigh/CD27high T cell percentages were measured by flow cytometry on a PBMC aliquot from every donor. The V end loses 3 bases and the J end loses 5 bases, and a stretch of 13 bases separates them. From a lookup of the germline V gene, CDR1 and CDR2 are SGHTA and FQGNSA. Including cysteine and phenylalanine, the CDR3 has 14 amino acids. Of the read, only the CDR3 DNA is kept; its 42 bases are in frame from base 1. This clonotype was counted many times. Its target antigen remains unknown. The sample holds no much larger clone one base away, and base qualities are not on file.

This receptor was identified in a woman younger than 45 in good health. The rearranged chain carries TRBV7-2 and TRBJ2-5, with the D segment identity uncertain. Sample: blood. The CDR3 protein sequence reads: CASSFPRRPETQYF. The sequenced DNA is TGTGCCAGCAGCTTCCCAAGGAGACCGGAGACCCAGTACTTC.